Listed below are T cell receptor beta chains from one sample, sequenced in a study of cytomegalovirus exposure and HLA in healthy donors. TCRdb's table, derived via immunoSEQ multiplex PCR, lists solely in-frame clones and lacks some. The data hold about 120,000 clones, with 74% observed a single time. Material: PBMCs. These receptors all stem from a human donor in good health. Each CDR3 is given with its conserved first and last residue. The order of the fields is D gene, J gene, clone size, V gene, CDR3 DNA, CDR3 protein. A D gene is named only where the DNA matches it firmly. Rows give clone size only sometimes, using once, few, many, or a class for an expanded clone.

D: TRBD1
J: TRBJ2-1
size: -
V: TRBV29-1
DNA: TGCAGCGTTTCCGGACAGGGGGCTCTTGGTGAGCAGTTCTTC
CDR3: CSVSGQGALGEQFF

D: -
J: TRBJ1-5
size: -
V: TRBV15
DNA: TGTGCCACCAGCAGAGGAGGTCAGCAACAGCCCCAGCATTTT
CDR3: CATSRGGQQQPQHF

D: -
J: TRBJ1-1
size: -
V: TRBV5-1
DNA: TGCGCCAGCAGCTCGAAACAGGGTCTCGAAGCTTTCTTT
CDR3: CASSSKQGLEAFF

D: TRBD2
J: TRBJ2-7
size: -
V: TRBV27
DNA: TGTGCCAGCAGTACATCCGGGACTAGCGTCTACGAGCAGTACTTC
CDR3: CASSTSGTSVYEQYF

D: -
J: TRBJ2-7
size: -
V: TRBV7-8
DNA: TGTGCCAGCAGCTTAGTCGCCAGGGTGCTAGGCTACGAGCAGTACTTC
CDR3: CASSLVARVLGYEQYF

D: TRBD2
J: TRBJ2-7
size: -
V: TRBV7-2
DNA: TGTGCCAGCAGCCGTCAGCCTAGCGGCTTATACGAGCAGTACTTC
CDR3: CASSRQPSGLYEQYF

D: -
J: TRBJ2-7
size: -
V: TRBV9
DNA: TGTGCCAGCAGCGTAGGCCCCCTGGGAGCCTACGAGCAGTACTTC
CDR3: CASSVGPLGAYEQYF

D: TRBD1
J: TRBJ2-5
size: -
V: TRBV18
DNA: TGTGCCAGCTCACCACTCCGACAGGGCGGGTCGGAGACCCAGTACTTC
CDR3: CASSPLRQGGSETQYF

D: TRBD1
J: TRBJ1-5
size: -
V: TRBV6-5
DNA: TGTGCCAGCAGTTCCCGGACAGGGGGCAATCAGCCCCAGCATTTT
CDR3: CASSSRTGGNQPQHF

D: -
J: TRBJ2-2
size: once
V: TRBV6-1
DNA: TGTGCCAGCAGCACGTTTACAGAGCACACCGGGGAGCTGTTTTTT
CDR3: CASSTFTEHTGELFF

D: TRBD1
J: TRBJ1-3
size: -
V: TRBV9
DNA: TGTGCCAGCAGCTTTACCCCAGGGGGTACCTCTGGAAACACCATATATTTT
CDR3: CASSFTPGGTSGNTIYF

D: -
J: TRBJ1-5
size: -
V: TRBV7-2
DNA: TGTGCCAGCAGCCCCAGGGAGGGTCAGCCCCAGCATTTT
CDR3: CASSPREGQPQHF

D: -
J: TRBJ1-2
size: -
V: TRBV7-6
DNA: TGTGCCAGCAGCCCGGACCAGGGGATCCATGGCTACACCTTC
CDR3: CASSPDQGIHGYTF

D: -
J: TRBJ2-1
size: -
V: TRBV4-3
DNA: TGCGCCAGCAGCCAAGATTGGGGCAGGGAGCAGTTCTTC
CDR3: CASSQDWGREQFF

D: TRBD1
J: TRBJ1-5
size: -
V: TRBV30
DNA: TGTGCCCTCCAGAGACAGGGTGATCAGCCCCAGCATTTT
CDR3: CALQRQGDQPQHF

D: TRBD1
J: TRBJ2-1
size: -
V: TRBV27
DNA: TGTGCCAGCAGTTCCCTCTTGACAGGGTCCTACAATGAGCAGTTCTTC
CDR3: CASSSLLTGSYNEQFF

D: -
J: TRBJ1-1
size: few
V: TRBV20-1
DNA: TGCAGTGCTTACAGGAACACTGAAGCTTTCTTT
CDR3: CSAYRNTEAFF

D: -
J: TRBJ2-7
size: -
V: TRBV6-5
DNA: TGTGCCAGCAGACGCGACGGGGGCTACGAGCAGTACTTC
CDR3: CASRRDGGYEQYF

D: TRBD1
J: TRBJ1-4
size: few
V: TRBV7-9
DNA: TGTGCCAGCAGCTTGCCGGGACAGGGAAATGAAAAACTGTTTTTT
CDR3: CASSLPGQGNEKLFF

D: -
J: TRBJ2-1
size: -
V: TRBV6-6
DNA: TGTGCCAGCAGTCAACTAGATTCCGGTGAGCAGTTCTTC
CDR3: CASSQLDSGEQFF

D: TRBD1
J: TRBJ1-2
size: -
V: TRBV7-2
DNA: TGTGCCAGCAGCTATAACACAGGGGGATATGGCTACACCTTC
CDR3: CASSYNTGGYGYTF

D: TRBD2
J: TRBJ2-3
size: -
V: TRBV7-2
DNA: TGTGCCAGCAGTCCCCCTGGGAGGGCGGCGCAGTATTTT
CDR3: CASSPPGRAAQYF

D: TRBD2
J: TRBJ2-2
size: few
V: TRBV4-3
DNA: TGCGCCAGCAGCCAAGCCGGGACTACCACCGGGGAGCTGTTTTTT
CDR3: CASSQAGTTTGELFF

D: -
J: TRBJ1-3
size: -
V: TRBV29-1
DNA: TGCAGCGCCTCAGGAGGTGGAAACACCATATATTTT
CDR3: CSASGGGNTIYF

D: TRBD1
J: TRBJ2-2
size: once
V: TRBV18
DNA: TGTGCCAGCTCACGACCGACAGGGACGGCCGGGGAGCTGTTTTTT
CDR3: CASSRPTGTAGELFF

D: -
J: TRBJ1-3
size: -
V: TRBV9
DNA: TGTGCCAGCAGCGCCCAACAGGGTCGCACTGGAAACACCATATATTTT
CDR3: CASSAQQGRTGNTIYF

D: TRBD1
J: TRBJ1-2
size: -
V: TRBV27
DNA: TGTGCCAGCAGTCGGGGACAGACATCCTATGGCTACACCTTC
CDR3: CASSRGQTSYGYTF

D: -
J: TRBJ1-1
size: -
V: TRBV19
DNA: TGTGCCAGTAGTATAGCCCTACGCACTGAAGCTTTCTTT
CDR3: CASSIALRTEAFF

D: -
J: TRBJ2-1
size: -
V: TRBV19
DNA: TGTGCCAGTACTCTAGGGGCGGGCTTAGCGGCCTACAATGAGCAGTTCTTC
CDR3: CASTLGAGLAAYNEQFF

D: TRBD1
J: TRBJ1-2
size: -
V: TRBV19
DNA: TGTGCCAGCCGCAATACAGGGGACGGCTATGGCTACACCTTC
CDR3: CASRNTGDGYGYTF

D: -
J: TRBJ2-1
size: -
V: TRBV29-1
DNA: TGCAGCGTTGGTGGGGGGGGGCCGAAGGAGCAGTTCTTC
CDR3: CSVGGGGPKEQFF

D: -
J: TRBJ2-7
size: -
V: TRBV5-1
DNA: TGCGCCAGCAGCAAGGACAGCCCTGGGTACGAGCAGTACTTC
CDR3: CASSKDSPGYEQYF

D: -
J: TRBJ1-1
size: -
V: TRBV28
DNA: TGTGCCAGCAGTACAGGGATGGGGAACACTGAAGCTTTCTTT
CDR3: CASSTGMGNTEAFF

D: TRBD1
J: TRBJ1-1
size: few
V: TRBV19
DNA: TGTGCCAGTAGTATAGTCCTGACAGGGGGGCCCACTGAAGCTTTCTTT
CDR3: CASSIVLTGGPTEAFF

D: TRBD2
J: TRBJ2-1
size: few
V: TRBV27
DNA: TGTGCCAGCAGTCTAGCGGGAGGGCCCTACAATGAGCAGTTCTTC
CDR3: CASSLAGGPYNEQFF

D: TRBD2
J: TRBJ2-2
size: -
V: TRBV5-1
DNA: TGCGCCAGCAGCTTGGCCAAAGTAGCGGGAATATCGAACACCGGGGAGCTGTTTTTT
CDR3: CASSLAKVAGISNTGELFF

D: TRBD2
J: TRBJ2-3
size: -
V: TRBV5-6
DNA: TGTGCCAGCAGTCGGATTAGCGGGCGCCAGTCGAATACGCAGTATTTT
CDR3: CASSRISGRQSNTQYF

D: TRBD2
J: TRBJ2-7
size: once
V: TRBV28
DNA: TGTGCCAGCAGTGGGGTTGGTAGCGGGAGGGGGGTAGGGGACTACGAGCAGTACTTC
CDR3: CASSGVGSGRGVGDYEQYF

D: -
J: TRBJ2-5
size: -
V: TRBV28
DNA: TGTGCCAGCAGTTTTTCCGGGATGGAGGAGACCCAGTACTTC
CDR3: CASSFSGMEETQYF

D: -
J: TRBJ1-4
size: -
V: TRBV2
DNA: TGTGCCAGCAGCGCACCCGGTGAAAAACTGTTTTTT
CDR3: CASSAPGEKLFF

D: TRBD1
J: TRBJ1-2
size: -
V: TRBV7-9
DNA: TGTGCCAGCAGCTCAGCCGATGGGACAGGGAACGGCTACACCTTC
CDR3: CASSSADGTGNGYTF